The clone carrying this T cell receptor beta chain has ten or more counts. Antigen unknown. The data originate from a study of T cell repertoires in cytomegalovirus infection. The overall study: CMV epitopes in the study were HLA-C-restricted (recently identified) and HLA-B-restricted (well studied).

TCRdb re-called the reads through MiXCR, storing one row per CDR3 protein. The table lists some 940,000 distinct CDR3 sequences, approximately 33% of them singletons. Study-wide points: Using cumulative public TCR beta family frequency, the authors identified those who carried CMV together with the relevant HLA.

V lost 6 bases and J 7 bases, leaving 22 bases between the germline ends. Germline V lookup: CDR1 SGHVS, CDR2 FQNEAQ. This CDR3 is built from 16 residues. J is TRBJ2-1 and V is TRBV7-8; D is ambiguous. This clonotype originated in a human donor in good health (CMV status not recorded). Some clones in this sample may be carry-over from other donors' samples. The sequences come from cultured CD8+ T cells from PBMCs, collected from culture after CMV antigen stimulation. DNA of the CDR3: TGTGCCAGCAGTTCTACCCCCCGAGGACGGATTAATGAGCAGTTCTTC. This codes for CASSSTPRGRINEQFF.